One and the same sample provided the 31 T cell receptor beta chains below, sequenced in a study of blood T cells in healthy people across ages. Through a sample-barcoded 5' primer and a J-beta primer mix, a second PCR was run for roughly 7 to 11 cycles. TCRdb re-derived calls from the 5' RACE reads in MiXCR, one entry per CDR3 protein. The sample records approximately 810,000 distinct CDR3 sequences, around 28% being singletons. Material for sequencing was blood. The receptors were gathered from a woman older than 75 in good health.

This clonotype was observed at least ten times. CDR3 sequence reads: CASSPDRIQYF. The CDR3 nucleotides are TGTGCCAGCAGCCCAGACAGGATTCAGTACTTC. The genes are TRBV7-8 and TRBJ2-4, with D possibly being TRBD1 (6 bases). The CDR3 sequence is 11 residues long. The germline gives CDR1 SGHVS, CDR2 FQNEAQ. Trimming took off 5 bases at V and 10 bases at J, with 9 bases between the two ends.

Many counts were recorded for this clonotype. In DNA form, the CDR3 reads TGTGCCAGCAGGCCAAGAACGGGGGGGGCACGCACTGAAGCTTTCTTT. Amino acid sequence: CASRPRTGGARTEAFF. V usage is TRBV11-2 and J usage is TRBJ1-1; a weak D match, TRBD1 (6 bases). Trimming shortened V by 6 bases and J by 4 bases, and 21 bases separated the two germline ends. This CDR3 has 16 amino acids. Germline V gene lookup returns CDR1 SGHAT and CDR2 FQNNGV.

This clonotype occurred many times. The rearrangement joins TRBV7-8 to TRBJ2-3, with D tentatively TRBD2 (5 bases). V was cut by 0 bases and J by 1 base, with 14 bases left in between. Germline V gene lookup returns CDR1 SGHVS and CDR2 FQNEAQ. CDR3 length: 17 amino acids. The CDR3 nucleotides read TGTGCCAGCAGCTTAGCGAGACTAACCTCTGGCACAGATACGCAGTATTTT. The encoded protein is CASSLARLTSGTDTQYF. Full variable domain (rest looked up from reference TRBV7-8 and TRBJ2-3): GAGVSQSPRYKVAKRGQDVALRCDPISGHVSLFWYQQALGQGPEFLTYFQNEAQLDKSGLPSDRFFAERPEGSVSTLKIQRTQQEDSAVYLCASSLARLTSGTDTQYFGPGTRLTVL.

V and J are TRBV12-3 or TRBV12-4 and TRBJ1-2; D may be TRBD1 (5 bases). Trimming took 2 bases from V and 9 from J, leaving 19 bases between them. The CDR3 has 15 residues. In DNA, the CDR3 is TGTGCCAGCAGTTTAAGTTTAGGGGCCCAGGAGAGCTACACCTTC. The encoded protein is CASSLSLGAQESYTF.

This clonotype was seen repeatedly, ten times or more. This sequence joins TRBV6-1 and TRBJ2-3; a possible D gene is TRBD2 (5 bases). Germline-derived CDR1 and CDR2 are MNHNS and SASEGT. Trimming removed 2 bases from V and 9 bases from J, with 21 bases in between. CDR3 length: 16 residues. CDR3 amino acids: CASSERGWASGPTQYF. The DNA for the CDR3 is TGTGCCAGCAGTGAACGCGGGTGGGCCTCGGGTCCCACGCAGTATTTT.

The V and J genes are TRBV6-2 or TRBV6-3 and TRBJ1-2; no clear D gene. From germline, CDR1 is MNHEY and CDR2 SVGEGT. The CDR3 contains 12 residues. V lost 2 bases to trimming and J lost 7 bases, with 8 bases between them. The CDR3 spells CASSYTATGYTF. CDR3 DNA sequence: TGTGCCAGCAGTTACACAGCGACTGGCTACACCTTC.

This clonotype was detected many times. V and J are TRBV11-2 and TRBJ2-1; possible D gene TRBD1, 7 bases. In germline, CDR1 is SGHAT, CDR2 FQNNGV. V dropped 5 bases and J dropped 5 bases, with 13 bases sitting between them. The CDR3 totals 14 residues. The CDR3 loop is CASSGGTANNEQFF. The CDR3 DNA is TGTGCCAGCAGCGGAGGGACAGCCAACAATGAGCAGTTCTTC.

This chain joins TRBV10-3 and TRBJ2-1; 7 bases align to TRBD1. The CDR3 contains 17 residues. Trimming took 0 bases from V and 6 from J; bases not matched to a gene: 11. Germline V gene data show CDR1 as ENHRY and CDR2 as SYGVKD. CDR3 protein: CAISESAQGPASNEQFF. The CDR3 DNA follows: TGTGCCATCAGTGAGTCGGCACAGGGGCCGGCTAGCAATGAGCAGTTCTTC.

V is TRBV28 and J is TRBJ1-2; no clear D gene. V was shortened by 6 bases and J by 3 bases, with 11 bases between the two germline ends. This CDR3 is 13 amino acids long. CDR1 MDHEN and CDR2 SYDVKM come from the germline V gene. The CDR3 DNA sequence: TGTGCCAGCAGGCCCCCGGGAGACTATGGCTACACCTTC. This codes for CASRPPGDYGYTF.

This clonotype was detected only a few times. This chain connects TRBV5-5 to TRBJ1-6, with 9 bases aligning to TRBD1. V lost 5 bases, J lost 10 bases, and 10 bases stayed unmatched. Germline CDR1 is SGHKS and CDR2 is YYEKEE (reference sequence). This CDR3 spans 15 amino acids. CDR3 sequence (DNA): TGTGCCAGCAGTCTTTGGACAGGGGTGGCGTCACCCCTCCACTTT. Protein sequence: CASSLWTGVASPLHF.

V and J are TRBV6-1 and TRBJ2-7, with TRBD1 matching over 7 bases. V shed 3 bases, J shed 5 bases, and the junction held 4 bases outside the gene matches. The CDR3 runs to 13 residues. The V gene's germline CDR1 is MNHNS and CDR2 SASEGT. For the CDR3, the DNA is TGTGCCAGCAGTGAGAGACAGGGCCACGAGCAGTACTTC. Translation gives CASSERQGHEQYF.

The rearrangement links TRBV11-2 to TRBJ1-1; tentatively, D is TRBD1 (6 bases). Per the germline V gene, CDR1 is SGHAT and CDR2 is FQNNGV. The CDR3 contains 15 residues. Trimming took off 3 bases at V and 0 bases at J, with 11 bases between the two ends. CDR3 amino acids: CASSFQTGMNTEAFF. The CDR3 nucleotides read TGTGCCAGCAGCTTCCAAACAGGGATGAACACTGAAGCTTTCTTT.

This clonotype showed up many times. This sequence joins TRBV6-1 and TRBJ2-5; TRBD1 aligns across 7 bases. V gave up 10 bases and J gave up 2 bases; unmatched junction bases: 4. The germline V gene encodes CDR1 MNHNS and CDR2 SASEGT. This CDR3 is 12 amino acids long. CDR3 nucleotides: TGTGCCAAACAGGGGTTGCAAGAGACCCAGTACTTC. Protein product: CAKQGLQETQYF.

This clonotype was picked up a small number of times. One junction end disagrees with the germline gene, perhaps due to a read error. V and J are TRBV5-1 and TRBJ1-2, with unresolved D. Germline V gene lookup returns CDR1 SGHRS and CDR2 YFSETQ. This CDR3 spans 15 amino acids. CDR3 DNA sequence: TGCGCCAGCAGCTTGCAGGCAGCGATCTTAAATGGCCACACCTTC. This codes for CASSLQAAILNGHTF.

This clonotype was seen at least ten times. The DNA for the CDR3 is TGTGCCAGCAGTGAAGGGCTTAGACAAGAGACCCAGTACTTC. Protein product: CASSEGLRQETQYF. The chain recombines TRBV6-1 with TRBJ2-5, with D uncertain. The CDR3 runs 14 residues. Germline V lookup: CDR1 MNHNS, CDR2 SASEGT. V shed 1 base and J shed 2 bases, with 8 bases lying between them.

This clonotype was observed at least ten times. The chain carries TRBV20-1 and TRBJ2-1, with D unclear. The J call is uncertain, as TRBJ2-7 better fits the DNA end. This CDR3 has 16 amino acids. Germline V CDR1 and CDR2: DFQATT, SNEGSKA (reference sequence). In nucleotides, the CDR3 is TGCAGTGCTAAGTGGCAGCTAGGAACTTCTTACAATGAGCAGTACTTC. It specifies CSAKWQLGTSYNEQYF.

This rearrangement joins TRBV27 to TRBJ2-3, with a possible D match to TRBD1 (6 bases). V lost 4 bases and J lost 5, with 16 bases in between. CDR3 size: 15 residues. In germline, CDR1 is MNHEY, CDR2 SMNVEV (reference sequence). The CDR3, as DNA: TGTGCCAGCAGTTCCCCCCCCCAGGGGAAAGATACGCAGTATTTT. Protein sequence: CASSSPPQGKDTQYF.

Remarks on this clonotype: This may stem from a read error, because a much larger clone lies one nucleotide away. The rearrangement joins TRBV20-1 to TRBJ1-1, with 8 bases identical to TRBD1. The germline gives CDR1 DFQATT, CDR2 SNEGSKA (reference sequence). Trimming removed 3 bases from V and 4 bases from J; junction bases left unmatched: 13. CDR3 size: 16 residues. As DNA, the CDR3 is TGCAGTGCTAGGCAATCCAGGGGGCGGTTTAGCACTGAAGCTTTCTTT. The encoded protein is CSARQSRGRFSTEAFF.

Ten or more counts support this clonotype. CDR3 in amino acids: CSARDQGRSYEQYF. CDR3 DNA sequence: TGCAGTGCTAGAGACCAGGGACGATCCTACGAGCAGTACTTC. The V call is TRBV20-1, the J call TRBJ2-7; the D gene could be TRBD1 or TRBD2 (5 bases each). Trimming cost V 0 bases and J 1 base, with 10 bases left between them. The CDR3 is 14 amino acids. The germline V gene has CDR1 DFQATT and CDR2 SNEGSKA (reference sequence).

The table lists this clonotype with many counts. This could be a read error, since a much larger clone is one nucleotide away. The J gene is TRBJ2-7, the V gene TRBV20-1; 8 bases map to TRBD1. V shed 8 bases, J shed 3 bases, and the junction held 12 bases outside the gene matches. Looked up from germline, CDR1 is DFQATT and CDR2 is SNEGSKA (reference sequence). The CDR3 contains 14 residues. The DNA of the CDR3 is TGCAGTCAAGCGCGACAGGGGACGAGCTACGAGCAGTACTTC. Its protein is CSQARQGTSYEQYF.

This clonotype appeared many times. The CDR3 protein is CASSEYWGNEQFF. The CDR3 nucleotides read TGTGCCAGCAGTGAATATTGGGGAAATGAGCAGTTCTTC. The V and J genes are TRBV6-1 and TRBJ2-1, with D unclear. The V gene's germline CDR1 is MNHNS and CDR2 SASEGT. The CDR3 length is 13 residues. Between the trimmed V and J ends, which lost 2 bases and 7 bases, there was a span of 9 bases.

In its sample, this clonotype was seen many times. CDR3 sequence reads: CASSFIRTSGGVSSYNEQFF. CDR3 DNA: TGCGCCAGCAGCTTCATTAGGACTAGCGGGGGGGTCAGCTCCTACAATGAGCAGTTCTTC. The J gene is TRBJ2-1, the V gene TRBV5-1; 15 bases map to TRBD2. The V segment lost 2 bases and the J segment 0 bases; nucleotides outside the gene matches: 9. The germline V gene has CDR1 SGHRS and CDR2 YFSETQ. CDR3 size: 20 residues.

This clonotype showed up many times. The chain has TRBV7-2 and TRBJ2-7; D might be TRBD2 (5 bases). V was trimmed by 1 base and J by 8 bases, leaving 9 bases between them. CDR1 and CDR2 (germline): SGHTA, FQGNSA. The CDR3 runs 12 residues. The CDR3 here is CASSLEQRKQYF. The CDR3, as DNA: TGTGCCAGCAGCTTAGAGCAGCGGAAGCAGTACTTC.

The chain has TRBV5-6 and TRBJ2-1, with 8 bases matching TRBD2. The V gene end was trimmed by 1 base and the J gene end by 1 base; junction bases not matched to a gene: 4. Germline lookup yields CDR1 SGHDT and CDR2 YYEEEE. This CDR3 is built from 16 residues. The CDR3 region has the DNA TGTGCCAGCAGCTTGCAGGAGCGGGGGTCCTACAATGAGCAGTTCTTC. Translating gives CASSLQERGSYNEQFF.

This clonotype was recorded many times. V and J are TRBV7-2 and TRBJ2-5; TRBD1 might be the D (6 bases). The length of the CDR3 is 14 residues. CDR1 and CDR2 (germline): SGHTA, FQGNSA. Trimming removed 6 bases from V and 7 bases from J, with 18 bases in between. CDR3 region: CASSLGGSSGTQYF. The CDR3 DNA reads as TGTGCCAGCAGTCTAGGGGGTTCTTCGGGGACCCAGTACTTC.

J is TRBJ2-7 and V is TRBV7-3; 7 nucleotides align to TRBD1. This CDR3 is built from 13 residues. Germline V gene data show CDR1 as SGHTA and CDR2 as FQGTGA. Trimming cost V 8 bases and J 2 bases; bases outside gene matches: 6. CDR3 coding DNA: TGTGCCAGCGCTAGCCAGGGGGCCTACGAGCAGTACTTC. It yields the protein CASASQGAYEQYF.

There are many counts of this clonotype. The J gene is TRBJ2-2, the V gene TRBV7-9; 8 bases agree with TRBD2. The ends lost 5 bases at V and 4 bases at J; junction bases unmatched: 12. This CDR3 spans 17 amino acids. Germline lookup yields CDR1 SEHNR and CDR2 FQNEAQ (reference sequence). The CDR3 here is CASSPRVAGGLTGELFF. DNA of the CDR3: TGTGCCAGCAGCCCTCGGGTCGCGGGGGGCCTCACCGGGGAGCTGTTTTTT.

J is TRBJ2-3 and V is TRBV5-1, with 11 nucleotides matching TRBD1. Germline V gene sequence: CDR1 SGHRS, CDR2 YFSETQ. The CDR3 is made up of 16 amino acids. After removal of 0 bases from V and 4 bases from J, the junction contained 4 bases not matched to a gene. CDR3 coding DNA: TGCGCCAGCAGCTTGGCCGGGACAGGGGGTGCAGATACGCAGTATTTT. Encoded protein: CASSLAGTGGADTQYF.

This sequence joins TRBV4-3 and TRBJ1-1; D perhaps matches TRBD1 (5 bases). CDR1 is LGHNA and CDR2 is YSLEER in the germline V gene. V lost 8 bases to trimming and J lost 2 bases, with 15 bases between them. The CDR3 extends over 14 amino acids. As DNA, the CDR3 is TGCGCCAGCGGCCTCCAGGGATCTAACACTGAAGCTTTCTTT. Translating it yields CASGLQGSNTEAFF.

This clonotype was observed a handful of times. V is TRBV20-1 and J is TRBJ1-2; TRBD1 agrees at 12 bases. The CDR3 sequence is 15 residues long. J gave up 8 bases and V 5 bases, and 12 bases lay outside the gene matches. Germline V gene sequence: CDR1 DFQATT, CDR2 SNEGSKA (reference sequence). The CDR3 coding sequence is TGCAGTGCTCAACAGGGGACAGGGGGCCTGGGGGGCTACACCTTC. Its translation is CSAQQGTGGLGGYTF.

Ten or more counts support this clonotype. The chain has TRBV5-6 and TRBJ2-4; the D gene is possibly TRBD1 (6 bases). The V gene's germline CDR1 is SGHDT and CDR2 YYEEEE. V was cut by 4 bases and J by 0 bases, with 17 bases left in between. This CDR3 spans 17 amino acids. Here the CDR3 DNA reads TGTGCCAGCAGCGCGCGCAGGGGACCCGTAGCCAAAAACATTCAGTACTTC. This translates into CASSARRGPVAKNIQYF.